The rows below give T cell receptor beta chains drawn from one sample of a study of blood T cell repertoires in COVID-19. Generated by immunoSEQ multiplex PCR, the TCRdb table keeps only in-frame clones and is missing some. The table shows tens of thousands of clones, with 89% occurring only once. Input material: peripheral blood. The receptors derive from a woman aged 55-69 years with active COVID-19. The CDR3 runs from the conserved cysteine through the conserved F or W. D genes are given only for firm matches. Expanded clones are given a class, and other clones once, few, many or no size at all.

j_call | v_call | d_call | clone_size | cdr3_aa | cdr3_nt
TRBJ2-6 | TRBV6-6 | NA | NA | CASSSGGSGANVLTF | TGTGCCAGCAGTTCGGGTGGCTCTGGGGCCAACGTCCTGACTTTC
TRBJ2-5 | TRBV4-1 | NA | NA | CASSQGEQVGTQYF | TGCGCCAGCAGCCAAGGCGAACAGGTGGGGACCCAGTACTTC
TRBJ2-2 | TRBV24-1 | NA | NA | CATSDPKEFTGELFF | TGTGCCACCAGTGACCCAAAGGAGTTCACCGGGGAGCTGTTTTTT
TRBJ2-7 | TRBV10-3 | TRBD1 | NA | CAIGTGVEQYF | TGTGCCATCGGGACAGGGGTCGAGCAGTACTTC
TRBJ1-5 | TRBV19 | NA | once | CASRTTGLNQPQHF | TGTGCCAGTAGAACTACAGGGTTAAATCAGCCCCAGCATTTT
TRBJ2-3 | TRBV12-2 | NA | NA | CASRLKRGRTDTQYF | TGTGCAAGTCGCTTAAAGCGGGGCCGCACAGATACGCAGTATTTT
TRBJ2-1 | TRBV15 | NA | NA | CATSRGEAWDEQFF | TGTGCCACCAGCAGAGGTGAGGCTTGGGATGAGCAGTTCTTC
TRBJ1-1 | TRBV19 | NA | NA | CASSIGPGRDTEAFF | TGTGCCAGTAGTATAGGGCCAGGGAGGGACACTGAAGCTTTCTTT
TRBJ1-6 | TRBV10-1 | NA | NA | CASRESGNSPLHF | TGCGCCAGCAGGGAATCCGGGAATTCACCCCTCCACTTT
TRBJ1-1 | TRBV4-2 | NA | NA | CASSQGAGNSNTEAFF | TGTGCCAGCAGCCAAGGGGCAGGGAACTCGAACACTGAAGCTTTCTTT
TRBJ2-5 | TRBV18 | NA | NA | CASSPQGGQETQYF | TGTGCCAGCTCACCTCAGGGTGGCCAAGAGACCCAGTACTTC
TRBJ2-6 | TRBV11-2 | TRBD1 | NA | CASTPAGGYHTVF | TGTGCCAGCACCCCGGCAGGGGGCTATCACACGGTTTTC
TRBJ2-1 | TRBV19 | TRBD2 | NA | CASSLRLAGGLISYNEQFF | TGTGCCAGTAGTCTAAGACTAGCGGGGGGCCTAATATCCTACAATGAGCAGTTCTTC
TRBJ2-2 | TRBV9 | TRBD1 | NA | CASSDPTGWAGELFF | TGTGCCAGCAGCGACCCGACAGGGTGGGCCGGGGAGCTGTTTTTT
TRBJ1-2 | TRBV10-3 | NA | NA | CAISGEGDYGYTF | TGTGCCATCAGCGGGGAGGGGGACTATGGCTACACCTTC
TRBJ2-3 | TRBV5-1 | TRBD1 | NA | CASSLDNTGASTDTQYF | TGCGCCAGCAGCTTGGACAACACAGGGGCAAGCACAGATACGCAGTATTTT
TRBJ2-2 | TRBV7-3 | NA | NA | CASSFGSDTGELFF | TGTGCCAGCAGCTTCGGGTCAGACACCGGGGAGCTGTTTTTT
TRBJ2-5 | TRBV6-2/TRBV6-3 | TRBD2 | NA | CASSTSGVGVETQYF | TGTGCCAGCAGTACTAGCGGGGTTGGGGTAGAGACCCAGTACTTC
TRBJ2-2 | TRBV6-5 | NA | NA | CASSPTGSRDGELFF | TGTGCCAGCAGTCCCACCGGGTCGAGGGACGGGGAGCTGTTTTTT
TRBJ2-2 | TRBV5-5 | TRBD2 | NA | CATFSGGANTGELFF | TGTGCCACCTTTAGCGGGGGGGCCAACACCGGGGAGCTGTTTTTT
TRBJ2-7 | TRBV7-2 | NA | NA | CASSLDGLAVPYEQYF | TGTGCCAGCAGCTTAGATGGATTAGCGGTCCCCTACGAGCAGTACTTC
TRBJ2-1 | TRBV29-1 | NA | NA | CSVGTARIWEQFF | TGCAGCGTTGGGACTGCCCGGATATGGGAGCAGTTCTTC
TRBJ2-5 | TRBV6-5 | NA | NA | CASSPPSGPETQYF | TGTGCCAGCAGTCCCCCGTCTGGCCCTGAGACCCAGTACTTC
TRBJ2-1 | TRBV7-7 | NA | NA | CASSLYREGSYNEQFF | TGTGCCAGCAGCTTGTACAGGGAGGGCTCCTACAATGAGCAGTTCTTC
TRBJ1-6 | TRBV27 | NA | once | CASAGTVNSPLHF | TGTGCCAGTGCTGGGACTGTTAATTCACCCCTCCACTTT
TRBJ2-3 | TRBV4-2 | NA | NA | CASSSTGTDTQYF | TGTGCCAGCAGCTCAACAGGCACAGATACGCAGTATTTT
TRBJ2-2 | TRBV29-1 | NA | NA | CSVGNPTGTGELFF | TGCAGCGTTGGGAACCCGACAGGCACCGGGGAGCTGTTTTTT
TRBJ2-7 | TRBV18 | NA | few | CASSPQSSYEQYF | TGTGCCAGCTCACCACAGAGCTCCTACGAGCAGTACTTC
TRBJ2-7 | TRBV4-1 | TRBD2 | NA | CASSRQTSGLVSYEQYF | TGCGCCAGCAGCCGCCAGACTAGCGGCTTGGTCTCCTACGAGCAGTACTTC
TRBJ2-1 | TRBV24-1 | TRBD1 | NA | CATSEEGAKNEQFF | TGTGCCACCAGTGAAGAGGGGGCGAAAAATGAGCAGTTCTTC
TRBJ1-4 | TRBV12-1 | NA | NA | CASSFARTGGSEKLFF | TGTGCCAGCAGCTTCGCCCGGACAGGGGGAAGTGAAAAACTGTTTTTT
TRBJ2-7 | TRBV7-6 | NA | NA | CASSLQWAGDYEQYF | TGTGCCAGCAGCTTACAGTGGGCAGGGGACTACGAGCAGTACTTC
TRBJ2-5 | TRBV15 | TRBD1 | NA | CATSSDRATQYF | TGTGCCACCAGTTCGGACAGGGCGACCCAGTACTTC
TRBJ1-4 | TRBV4-1 | NA | NA | CASSQEWGGPREKLFF | TGCGCCAGCAGCCAAGAATGGGGGGGCCCCCGTGAAAAACTGTTTTTT
TRBJ1-4 | TRBV2 | TRBD1 | NA | CASRDRTGSTNEKLFF | TGTGCCAGCAGAGACCGGACAGGGTCAACTAATGAAAAACTGTTTTTT
TRBJ1-1 | TRBV2 | NA | medium-sized | CASSESSLGRYTEAFF | TGTGCCAGCAGTGAATCGTCGTTAGGGAGGTACACTGAAGCTTTCTTT
TRBJ2-7 | TRBV19 | TRBD1 | NA | CASSIQQGNTYEQYF | TGTGCCAGTAGTATCCAACAGGGGAACACCTACGAGCAGTACTTC
TRBJ2-7 | TRBV4-2 | NA | NA | CASSQEGFGSRDEQYF | TGTGCCAGCAGCCAAGAAGGCTTCGGGTCCAGGGACGAGCAGTACTTC